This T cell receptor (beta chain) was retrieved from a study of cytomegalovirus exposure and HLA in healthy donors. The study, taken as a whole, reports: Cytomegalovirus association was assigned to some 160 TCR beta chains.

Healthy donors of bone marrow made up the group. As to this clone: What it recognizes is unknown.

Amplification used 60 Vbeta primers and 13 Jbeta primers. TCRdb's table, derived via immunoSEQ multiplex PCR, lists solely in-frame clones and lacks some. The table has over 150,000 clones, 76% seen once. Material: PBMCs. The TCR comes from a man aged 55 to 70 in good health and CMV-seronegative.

CDR3: CASSLVLGNTEAFF. Here the CDR3 DNA reads TGTGCCAGCAGCTTAGTCCTCGGGAACACTGAAGCTTTCTTT. The V gene is TRBV7-9, the J gene TRBJ1-1; no definite D call. Germline V gene sequence: CDR1 SEHNR, CDR2 FQNEAQ (reference sequence). The CDR3 runs 14 residues. Trimming removed 1 base from V and 1 base from J, with 7 bases in between.